This T cell receptor beta chain comes out of a study of T cells in Graves' hyperthyroidism and ophthalmopathy. Study-wide findings and caveats: Ophthalmopathy got predicted by the model a median around 6.8 months before its onset.

CDR1 is SGDLS and CDR2 is YYNGEE in the germline V gene. The CDR3 spans 16 residues. Researchers defined stable Graves' hyperthyroidism as no ophthalmopathy progression within 18 months. PBMCs were collected from an approximately 10 ml volume of fresh peripheral blood. Concerning this clonotype itself: Its specificity is not known. This sequence may be a read error, since a much larger clone differs from it by one base.

TCR beta CDR3 regions were amplified from RNA transcripts. During a first-round RT-PCR of the TCR CDR3, the HTBI primer set was used. TCRdb redid the calling of the multiplex PCR reads with MiXCR, one entry per CDR3 protein. The sample lists some 690,000 distinct CDR3 sequences, 17% occurring once. The TCR was taken from a man over 45 with Graves' hyperthyroidism. V is TRBV9 and J is TRBJ2-1; tentative D call: TRBD2 (7 bases). Sequenced sample: blood. The DNA of the CDR3 is TGTGCCAGCAGCCCGAGGGGGGGGGCGCGGTACAATGAGGAGTTCTTC. Its translation: CASSPRGGARYNEEFF.